These 15 T cell receptor beta chains originate from one sample sequenced in a study of T cells in Graves' hyperthyroidism and ophthalmopathy. Amplification yielded TCR beta CDR3 regions, with RNA transcripts as the source. HTBI primers were used for first-round RT-PCR of the TCR CDR3. In TCRdb, the multiplex PCR reads were re-called with MiXCR into one record per CDR3 protein. In the table there are hundreds of thousands of distinct CDR3 sequences, about 38% of which are singletons. The sequenced material came from blood. These receptors all come from a man aged 18 to 30 with Graves' hyperthyroidism.

This chain links TRBV6-5 with TRBJ2-7; 8 nucleotides align to TRBD2. Looked up from germline, CDR1 is MNHEY and CDR2 is SVGAGI. The CDR3 consists of 14 residues. V dropped 4 bases and J dropped 4; count of bases not matched to a gene: 6. The CDR3 DNA sequence: TGTGCCAGCAGTTTAGCGGGGACTAAGTACGAGCAGTACTTC. As protein: CASSLAGTKYEQYF.

There are a few counts of this clonotype. V is TRBV7-9 and J is TRBJ2-5, with a possible D match to TRBD2 (5 bases). V gave up 5 bases and J gave up 5 bases, with 12 bases separating them. Looked up from germline, CDR1 is SEHNR and CDR2 is FQNEAQ (reference sequence). The length of the CDR3 is 13 residues. The CDR3: CASSRTRTETQYF. The CDR3, as DNA: TGTGCCAGCAGCCGGACTCGTACGGAGACCCAGTACTTC. The full variable domain, with the rest looked up from reference TRBV7-9 and TRBJ2-5, is DTGVSQNPRHKITKRGQNVTFRCDPISEHNRLYWYRQTLGQGPEFLTYFQNEAQLEKSRLLSDRFSAERPKGSFSTLEIQRTEQGDSAMYLCASSRTRTETQYFGPGTRLLVL.

This clonotype was detected ten times or more. V usage is TRBV20-1 and J usage is TRBJ1-1; D perhaps matches TRBD1 (5 bases). V shed 3 bases and J shed 2 bases, with 10 bases lying between them. The CDR3 consists of 13 residues. Germline loops: CDR1 DFQATT, CDR2 SNEGSKA (reference sequence). The CDR3 bases are TGCAGTGCTAGTCAGGGCTCCAACACTGAAGCTTTCTTT. It encodes CSASQGSNTEAFF.

This clonotype has ten or more counts. The chain couples TRBV29-1 to TRBJ2-7; D might be TRBD1 (6 bases). Germline-derived CDR1 and CDR2 are SQVTM and ANQGSEA. The CDR3 is 13 amino acids. V was cut by 5 bases and J by 0 bases, with 11 bases left in between. CDR3 loop: CSVSQGLSYEQYF. CDR3 in DNA: TGCAGCGTTTCCCAGGGGCTCTCCTACGAGCAGTACTTC.

This clonotype was recorded a few times. The chain couples TRBV9 to TRBJ1-5, with 9 bases identical to TRBD1. Germline values: CDR1 SGDLS, CDR2 YYNGEE. This CDR3 is 16 amino acids long. V shed 4 bases and J 5 bases; nucleotides not matched to a gene: 10. Here the CDR3 reads CASSTRDRDKDQPQHF. The CDR3 bases are TGTGCCAGCAGCACCCGGGACAGGGATAAGGATCAGCCCCAGCATTTT.

The V call is TRBV7-2, the J call TRBJ2-2, with a possible D match to TRBD2 (7 bases). Trimming cost V 11 bases and J 7 bases, with 17 bases left between them. CDR1 is SGHTA and CDR2 is FQGNSA in the germline V gene. The CDR3 runs 13 residues. The CDR3 loop is CALGRGAIGELFF. In DNA form, the CDR3 reads TGTGCCCTGGGACGGGGGGCGATCGGGGAGCTGTTTTTT.

The count of this clonotype is one. The chain is built from TRBV7-2 and TRBJ1-2; D is perhaps TRBD1 (6 bases). V was trimmed by 6 bases and J by 6 bases, leaving 11 bases between them. The CDR3 covers 12 residues. CDR1 and CDR2 from the germline V gene are SGHTA and FQGNSA. For the CDR3, the DNA is TGTGCCAGCAGTTGGGACAACAATGGCTACACCTTC. Its protein is CASSWDNNGYTF.

As concerns this clonotype: Germline is not matched at one junction end, which may reflect a read error. The V gene is TRBV7-9, the J gene TRBJ1-1, with D possibly TRBD1 on 6 matching bases. This CDR3 is 16 amino acids long. Germline V gene sequence: CDR1 SEHNR, CDR2 FQNEAQ (reference sequence). For the CDR3, the DNA is TGTGCCGGCAGCTTCCGGGGGCAGAGCTTGAACACTGAAGCTTTCTTT. The encoded protein is CAGSFRGQSLNTEAFF.

This clonotype appeared many times. J is TRBJ1-6 and V is TRBV6-6; a possible D gene is TRBD1 (5 bases). The germline CDR1 and CDR2 sequences are MNHNY and SVGAGI (reference sequence). V dropped 4 bases and J dropped 14 bases, with 12 bases sitting between them. CDR3 length: 12 residues. The CDR3 coding sequence is TGTGCCAGCAGTTCCGACAGTTTGACCCTCCACTTT. This sequence encodes CASSSDSLTLHF.

This clonotype was counted at least ten times. The chain has TRBV6-5 and TRBJ1-1; 7 bases agree with TRBD1. Trimming took 6 bases from V and 6 from J; bases not matched to a gene: 7. CDR1 MNHEY and CDR2 SVGAGI come from the germline V gene. The CDR3 length is 13 residues. The CDR3 sequence is CASRPYGTAEAFF. DNA of the CDR3: TGTGCCAGCAGGCCCTATGGGACAGCTGAAGCTTTCTTT.

This CDR3 is CASSLQGTQPQHF. CDR3 DNA sequence: TGTGCCAGCAGCTTACAGGGAACTCAGCCCCAGCATTTT. The gene calls are TRBV13 and TRBJ1-5; perhaps TRBD1 as D (5 bases). Per germline, CDR1 PRHDT and CDR2 FYEKMQ (reference sequence). This CDR3 contains 13 residues. Trimming cost V 2 bases and J 6 bases, with 8 bases left between them.

This clonotype was observed a handful of times. V is TRBV7-2 and J is TRBJ1-2; 7 bases align to TRBD1. Germline CDR1 reads SGHTA; CDR2 reads FQGNSA. The V gene end was trimmed by 3 bases and the J gene end by 8 bases; junction bases not matched to a gene: 9. CDR3 size: 14 residues. The CDR3 nucleotides are TGTGCCAGCAGCTTTAAGACAGGGTTCAAGGGCTACACCTTC. Its translation is CASSFKTGFKGYTF.

This clonotype was seen only a few times. The chain couples TRBV24-1 to TRBJ2-7; TRBD1 matches 9 bases. The V gene end was trimmed by 9 bases and the J gene end by 4 bases; junction bases not matched to a gene: 9. Per germline, CDR1 KGHDR and CDR2 SFDVKD. The CDR3 sequence is 14 residues long. In DNA, the CDR3 is TGTGCCACCCGGGACAGGGAAGGAAGGTACGAGCAGTACTTC. As protein: CATRDREGRYEQYF.

CDR3 protein: CASRGTGGFGELFF. The CDR3 bases are TGTGCCAGCAGGGGGACAGGCGGTTTCGGGGAGCTGTTTTTT. The chain is built from TRBV12-3 or TRBV12-4 and TRBJ2-2, with 8 bases that match TRBD1. CDR3 length: 14 amino acids. The V and J ends lost 6 bases and 7 bases, in that order; junction bases with no gene match: 7.

With respect to this clonotype: Compared with germline, one end of the junction differs, possibly owing to a read error. V usage is TRBV10-2 and J usage is TRBJ1-1; D not resolved. The germline CDR1 and CDR2 sequences are WSHSY and SAAADI. CDR3 size: 19 residues. CDR3 in amino acids: CATSEPKVRKALQRPEAFF. The CDR3 region has the DNA TGCGCCACCAGTGAGCCCAAGGTTAGGAAGGCCTTACAGCGCCCTGAAGCTTTCTTT.